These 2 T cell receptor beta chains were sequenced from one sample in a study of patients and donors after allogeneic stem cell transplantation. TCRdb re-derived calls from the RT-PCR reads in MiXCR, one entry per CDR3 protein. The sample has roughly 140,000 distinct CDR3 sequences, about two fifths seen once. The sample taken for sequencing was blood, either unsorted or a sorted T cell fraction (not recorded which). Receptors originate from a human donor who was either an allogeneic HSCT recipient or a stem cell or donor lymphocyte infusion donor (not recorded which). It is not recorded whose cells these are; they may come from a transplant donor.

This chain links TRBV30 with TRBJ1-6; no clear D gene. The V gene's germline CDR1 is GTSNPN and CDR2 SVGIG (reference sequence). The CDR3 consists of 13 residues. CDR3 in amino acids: CALRPGNNSPLHF. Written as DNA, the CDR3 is TGTGCTCTAAGGCCGGGCAACAATTCACCCCTCCACTTT. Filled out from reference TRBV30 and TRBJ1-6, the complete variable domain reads SQTIHQWPATLVQPVGSPLSLECTVEGTSNPNLYWYRQAAGRGLQLLFYSVGIGQISSEVPQNLSASRPQDRQFILSSKKLLLSDSGFYLCALRPGNNSPLHFGNGTRLTVT.

The CDR3 sequence: CASSFPGQRSYNEQFF. CDR3 in DNA: TGTGCCAGCAGTTTCCCAGGCCAGAGATCCTACAATGAGCAGTTCTTC. This chain connects TRBV12-3 or TRBV12-4 to TRBJ2-1; D unclear. The CDR3 length is 16 residues. V lost 3 bases and J lost 1, with 13 bases in between.